This TCR beta chain was obtained from a study of shared T cell receptors in the human thymus. Trimming cost V 5 bases and J 4 bases; bases outside gene matches: 13. This CDR3 region has 17 residues. Germline CDR1 is SGHVS and CDR2 is FQNEAQ. Measured with immunoSEQ multiplex PCR; TCRdb has only the in-frame clones, and not every one. The table records roughly 700,000 clones, around nine tenths of them present only once. The same data also contributed to another study, on human thymus T cells. That source reports: The people who donated were healthy Finnish babies having corrective surgery for congenital heart defects. Resected material from corrective heart surgery provided the thymus tissue analysed. Among thymic and blood repertoires, usage of V and J genes appeared biased. Related research reported highly overlapping thymic repertoires among unrelated individuals.

The sample taken for sequencing was thymocytes. The sequence was obtained from a boy in the first two years of life with a congenital heart defect. The chain combines TRBV7-8 with TRBJ2-3; TRBD2 matches at 9 bases. The CDR3 loop reads CASSLDRGLAYPDTQYF. CDR3 DNA: TGTGCCAGCAGCCTCGATCGAGGACTAGCGTATCCAGATACGCAGTATTTT.